These T cell receptor beta chains were read from a single sample in a study of T cells in Graves' hyperthyroidism and ophthalmopathy. MiXCR, run by TCRdb on the multiplex PCR reads, gives a single entry per CDR3 protein. The sample contains about 360,000 distinct CDR3 sequences, 15% to 18% of which appear only once. Source material: blood. All receptors derive from a woman aged 18-29 years with Graves' hyperthyroidism that later progressed to Graves' ophthalmopathy. Both conserved end residues are part of each CDR3. Each record gives: J gene, D gene, V gene, clone size, CDR3 protein, CDR3 DNA. D genes are given only for firm matches. Not every row has a clone size; where given, it reads once, few, many or a size class.

j_gene: TRBJ2-5; d_gene: NA; v_gene: TRBV3-1; abundance: many; CDR3aa: CASSQDGSAQYF; CDR3nt: TGTGCCAGCAGCCAAGATGGGTCAGCCCAGTACTTC
j_gene: TRBJ2-5; d_gene: NA; v_gene: TRBV7-9; abundance: many; CDR3aa: CASSSRDKRVETQYF; CDR3nt: TGTGCCAGCAGCTCCCGGGACAAACGGGTTGAGACCCAGTACTTC
j_gene: TRBJ2-3; d_gene: NA; v_gene: TRBV9; abundance: NA; CDR3aa: CASSTGRATDTQYF; CDR3nt: TGTGCCAGCAGTACCGGGAGAGCCACAGATACGCAGTATTTT
j_gene: TRBJ1-2; d_gene: NA; v_gene: TRBV19; abundance: few; CDR3aa: CASSMRPGRNYGYTF; CDR3nt: TGTGCCAGTAGTATGAGACCAGGGAGAAACTATGGCTACACCTTC
j_gene: TRBJ2-5; d_gene: TRBD1; v_gene: TRBV25-1; abundance: NA; CDR3aa: CASSPPRQGAVYF; CDR3nt: TGTGCCAGCAGTCCCCCCAGACAGGGGGCGGTGTACTTC
j_gene: TRBJ2-7; d_gene: NA; v_gene: TRBV7-9; abundance: many; CDR3aa: CASSLGGGEVEQYF; CDR3nt: TGTGCCAGCAGCTTAGGCGGAGGGGAGGTCGAGCAGTACTTC
j_gene: TRBJ2-2; d_gene: NA; v_gene: TRBV11-2; abundance: many; CDR3aa: CASSLVAGSPGELFF; CDR3nt: TGTGCCAGCAGCTTAGTGGCCGGGTCTCCCGGGGAGCTGTTTTTT
j_gene: TRBJ1-5; d_gene: TRBD1; v_gene: TRBV7-9; abundance: many; CDR3aa: CASSWGTGGNQPQHF; CDR3nt: TGTGCCAGCAGCTGGGGGACAGGGGGTAATCAGCCCCAGCATTTT
j_gene: TRBJ1-1; d_gene: TRBD1; v_gene: TRBV7-2; abundance: many; CDR3aa: CASSLGQGRSAFF; CDR3nt: TGTGCCAGCAGCTTAGGACAGGGCCGATCAGCTTTCTTT
j_gene: TRBJ2-7; d_gene: NA; v_gene: TRBV20-1; abundance: many; CDR3aa: CSARPRQDYYEQYF; CDR3nt: TGCAGTGCTAGACCCCGGCAGGACTACTACGAGCAGTACTTC
j_gene: TRBJ2-7; d_gene: NA; v_gene: TRBV6-5; abundance: many; CDR3aa: CASSYRASYEQYF; CDR3nt: TGTGCCAGCAGTTACAGAGCCTCCTACGAGCAGTACTTC
j_gene: TRBJ1-5; d_gene: TRBD1; v_gene: TRBV6-1; abundance: few; CDR3aa: CASSQLGQRDNQPQHF; CDR3nt: TGTGCCAGCAGTCAGCTGGGACAGAGGGACAATCAGCCCCAGCATTTT
j_gene: TRBJ2-1; d_gene: TRBD2; v_gene: TRBV6-2/TRBV6-3; abundance: few; CDR3aa: CASSYVLAVNNEQFF; CDR3nt: TGTGCCAGCAGTTACGTACTAGCGGTTAACAATGAGCAGTTCTTC
j_gene: TRBJ2-7; d_gene: NA; v_gene: TRBV28; abundance: NA; CDR3aa: CASSQRDNFYEQYF; CDR3nt: TGTGCCAGCAGCCAACGGGACAACTTTTACGAGCAGTACTTC
j_gene: TRBJ2-7; d_gene: TRBD1; v_gene: TRBV7-6; abundance: few; CDR3aa: CASSVGQGFSYEQYF; CDR3nt: TGTGCCAGCAGCGTGGGACAGGGGTTTAGCTACGAGCAGTACTTC
j_gene: TRBJ1-3; d_gene: NA; v_gene: TRBV12-3/TRBV12-4; abundance: NA; CDR3aa: CASSFLRNTIYF; CDR3nt: TGTGCCAGCAGTTTTTTAAGGAACACCATATATTTT
j_gene: TRBJ1-4; d_gene: NA; v_gene: TRBV20-1; abundance: NA; CDR3aa: CSARSGSVEKLFF; CDR3nt: TGCAGTGCTAGGTCGGGTTCGGTTGAAAAACTGTTTTTT
j_gene: TRBJ1-1; d_gene: NA; v_gene: TRBV20-1; abundance: many; CDR3aa: CSARRTIIRPNTEAFF; CDR3nt: TGCAGTGCTAGACGCACGATTATCCGGCCGAACACTGAAGCTTTCTTT
j_gene: TRBJ2-1; d_gene: NA; v_gene: TRBV20-1; abundance: NA; CDR3aa: CSARVTRLAGPMGYNEQFF; CDR3nt: TGCAGTGCTAGAGTCACGAGACTCGCGGGGCCAATGGGATACAATGAGCAGTTCTTC
j_gene: TRBJ2-1; d_gene: NA; v_gene: TRBV4-1; abundance: NA; CDR3aa: CASSQGATIYNEQFF; CDR3nt: TGCGCCAGCAGCCAAGGGGCTACGATCTACAATGAGCAGTTCTTC
j_gene: TRBJ1-4; d_gene: NA; v_gene: TRBV28; abundance: many; CDR3aa: CASSRSDHSGEKLFF; CDR3nt: TGTGCCAGCAGTCGATCTGACCACAGCGGTGAAAAACTGTTTTTT
j_gene: TRBJ2-1; d_gene: NA; v_gene: TRBV10-3; abundance: many; CDR3aa: CAISESGGLYNEQFF; CDR3nt: TGTGCCATCAGTGAGTCGGGCGGACTTTACAATGAGCAGTTCTTC
j_gene: TRBJ1-6; d_gene: NA; v_gene: TRBV2; abundance: many; CDR3aa: CASSGGAEALHF; CDR3nt: TGTGCCAGCAGTGGGGGGGCGGAGGCCCTCCACTTT
j_gene: TRBJ1-5; d_gene: NA; v_gene: TRBV28; abundance: many; CDR3aa: CASSLWGTNQPQHF; CDR3nt: TGTGCCAGCAGTTTATGGGGCACCAATCAGCCCCAGCATTTT
j_gene: TRBJ2-3; d_gene: NA; v_gene: TRBV29-1; abundance: many; CDR3aa: CSVERESDTQYF; CDR3nt: TGCAGCGTTGAAAGGGAGTCAGATACGCAGTATTTT